A selection of T cell receptor beta chains follows, all from one sample in a study of T cell responses to AZD1222 COVID-19 vaccine. Profiled with immunoSEQ multiplex PCR; TCRdb holds only in-frame clones, not every one. The table includes 200,000 or so clones, 75% to 90% detected once. The sample in question was peripheral blood, obtained on day 0 of MenACWY control vaccination. These receptors were taken from an adult in good health. Both conserved end residues are part of each CDR3. Fields, in order: J gene, D gene, V gene, clone size, CDR3 protein, CDR3 DNA. A D gene is named only where the DNA matches it firmly. Size is stated for part of the rows, as once, few or many counts, or as a class when the clone is expanded.

TRBJ1-6 | TRBD1 | TRBV6-5 | . | CASNGRDRRNSPLHF | TGTGCCAGCAACGGCAGGGACAGGAGGAATTCACCCCTCCACTTT
TRBJ1-1 | . | TRBV4-1 | few | CASSRTGTEAFF | TGCGCCAGCAGCCGAACAGGGACTGAAGCTTTCTTT
TRBJ2-3 | . | TRBV5-4 | . | CASSSGQGGNTQYF | TGTGCCAGCAGCAGCGGACAAGGCGGGAATACGCAGTATTTT
TRBJ2-1 | . | TRBV9 | . | CASSGGGYDNEQFF | TGTGCCAGCAGCGGTGGGGGCTACGACAATGAGCAGTTCTTC
TRBJ1-6 | . | TRBV6-1 | . | CASSEGRAYNSPLHF | TGTGCCAGCAGTGAAGGCAGGGCCTATAATTCACCCCTCCACTTT
TRBJ1-1 | . | TRBV6-5 | . | CASSYSREIPEAFF | TGTGCCAGCAGTTACTCTAGGGAAATTCCTGAAGCTTTCTTT
TRBJ1-6 | TRBD1 | TRBV5-5 | . | CASSQVGQNSPLHF | TGTGCCAGCAGTCAAGTGGGACAGAATTCACCCCTCCACTTT
TRBJ2-2 | . | TRBV30 | . | CAWRQANTGELFF | TGTGCCTGGAGGCAGGCCAACACCGGGGAGCTGTTTTTT
TRBJ2-7 | TRBD1 | TRBV19 | . | CASSMGGQGSLEQYF | TGTGCCAGTAGTATGGGAGGACAGGGATCCCTCGAGCAGTACTTC
TRBJ2-4 | . | TRBV5-1 | . | CASSLDKNIQYF | TGCGCCAGCAGCTTGGACAAAAACATTCAGTACTTC
TRBJ2-5 | . | TRBV28 | . | CATSPDLYHQETQYF | TGTGCCACCAGCCCCGACCTATATCACCAAGAGACCCAGTACTTC
TRBJ2-1 | . | TRBV7-9 | . | CASSSPRAHNEQFF | TGTGCCAGCAGTTCCCCGCGAGCCCACAATGAGCAGTTCTTC
TRBJ1-6 | . | TRBV5-5 | . | CASSLEGINNSPLHF | TGTGCCAGCAGCTTGGAAGGCATAAATAATTCACCCCTCCACTTT
TRBJ2-3 | . | TRBV30 | . | CAWSFNRADTQYF | TGTGCCTGGAGCTTTAACAGGGCAGATACGCAGTATTTT
TRBJ2-1 | . | TRBV19 | . | CASSIRDNEQFF | TGTGCCAGTAGTATCCGGGACAATGAGCAGTTCTTC
TRBJ1-6 | TRBD1 | TRBV11-2 | . | CASSLGGQVYNSPLHF | TGTGCCAGCAGCTTAGGTGGACAGGTCTACAATTCACCCCTCCACTTT
TRBJ1-3 | . | TRBV2 | . | CASSERGIRGNTIYF | TGTGCCAGCAGTGAACGGGGGATTAGGGGAAACACCATATATTTT
TRBJ1-5 | . | TRBV19 | . | CASSIIYSNQPQHF | TGTGCCAGTAGTATAATATATAGCAATCAGCCCCAGCATTTT
TRBJ2-1 | TRBD2 | TRBV2 | . | CASSEVSGGDNEQFF | TGTGCCAGCAGTGAGGTTAGCGGGGGAGACAATGAGCAGTTCTTC
TRBJ2-7 | . | TRBV4-1 | . | CASSQEMTDSYEQYF | TGCGCCAGCAGCCAAGAAATGACAGACTCCTACGAGCAGTACTTC
TRBJ2-5 | . | TRBV11-3 | few | CASSRRTGLKETQYF | TGTGCCAGCAGCCGGCGGACTGGACTAAAAGAGACCCAGTACTTC
TRBJ2-2 | . | TRBV7-2 | . | CASSLDGGYTGELFF | TGTGCCAGCAGCTTAGATGGCGGGTACACCGGGGAGCTGTTTTTT
TRBJ2-3 | . | TRBV6-2/TRBV6-3 | . | CASSRETFTDTQYF | TGTGCCAGCAGTCGGGAGACCTTTACAGATACGCAGTATTTT
TRBJ1-5 | . | TRBV5-3 | . | CARSPPLSGEYQPQHF | TGTGCCAGAAGCCCTCCCCTAAGTGGAGAATATCAGCCCCAGCATTTT
TRBJ2-7 | TRBD2 | TRBV5-1 | . | CASQTSGSVDEQYF | TGCGCCAGTCAGACTAGCGGGAGTGTCGACGAGCAGTACTTC
TRBJ2-2 | . | TRBV7-9 | . | CASSLVTGDTGELFF | TGTGCCAGCAGCTTAGTTACGGGAGACACCGGGGAGCTGTTTTTT
TRBJ2-7 | TRBD2 | TRBV4-2 | once | CASSPGTSGSLDEQYF | TGTGCCAGCAGCCCAGGGACTAGCGGGAGTCTCGACGAGCAGTACTTC
TRBJ2-7 | . | TRBV5-4 | . | CASSLDGRAVGNEQYF | TGTGCCAGCAGCTTGGACGGCAGGGCAGTTGGTAACGAGCAGTACTTC